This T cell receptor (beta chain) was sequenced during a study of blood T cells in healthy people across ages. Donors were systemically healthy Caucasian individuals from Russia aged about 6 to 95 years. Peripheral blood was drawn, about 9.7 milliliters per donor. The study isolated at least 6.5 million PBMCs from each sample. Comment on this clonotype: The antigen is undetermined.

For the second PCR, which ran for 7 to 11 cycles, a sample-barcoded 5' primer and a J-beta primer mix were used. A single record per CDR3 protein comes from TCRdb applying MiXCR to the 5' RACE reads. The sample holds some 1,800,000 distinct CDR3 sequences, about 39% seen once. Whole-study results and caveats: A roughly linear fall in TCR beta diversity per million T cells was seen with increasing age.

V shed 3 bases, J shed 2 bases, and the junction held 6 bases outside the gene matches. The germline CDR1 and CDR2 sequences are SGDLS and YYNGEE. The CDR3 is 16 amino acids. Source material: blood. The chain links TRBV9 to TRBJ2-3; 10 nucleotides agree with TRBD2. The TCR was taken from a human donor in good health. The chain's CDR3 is CASSAASGGYTDTQYF. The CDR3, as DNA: TGTGCCAGCAGCGCAGCTAGCGGGGGTTACACAGATACGCAGTATTTT. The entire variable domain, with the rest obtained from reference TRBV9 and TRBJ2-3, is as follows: DSGVTQTPKHLITATGQRVTLRCSPRSGDLSVYWYQQSLDQGLQFLIQYYNGEERAKGNILERFSAQQFPDLHSELNLSSLELGDSALYFCASSAASGGYTDTQYFGPGTRLTVL.